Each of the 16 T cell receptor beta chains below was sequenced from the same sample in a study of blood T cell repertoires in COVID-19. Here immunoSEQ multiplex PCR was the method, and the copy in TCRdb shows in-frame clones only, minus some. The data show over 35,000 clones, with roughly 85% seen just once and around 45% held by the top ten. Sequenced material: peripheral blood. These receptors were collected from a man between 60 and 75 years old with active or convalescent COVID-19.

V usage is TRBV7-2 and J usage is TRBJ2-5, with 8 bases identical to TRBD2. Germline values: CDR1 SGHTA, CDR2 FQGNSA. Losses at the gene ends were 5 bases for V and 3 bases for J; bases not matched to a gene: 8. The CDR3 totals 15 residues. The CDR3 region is CASSKSGSVEETQYF. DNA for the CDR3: TGTGCCAGCAGCAAGAGCGGGAGCGTAGAAGAGACCCAGTACTTC.

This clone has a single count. The CDR3 DNA is TGTGCCAGTACCCCGACTAGCGGGGGGTTCTCCTACAATGAGCAGTTCTTC. This codes for CASTPTSGGFSYNEQFF. This chain joins TRBV19 and TRBJ2-1; TRBD2 aligns across 13 bases. The germline V gene has CDR1 LNHDA and CDR2 SQIVND (reference sequence). V was pared by 7 bases and J by 0 bases, with 6 bases of the junction left unmatched. This CDR3 spans 17 amino acids.

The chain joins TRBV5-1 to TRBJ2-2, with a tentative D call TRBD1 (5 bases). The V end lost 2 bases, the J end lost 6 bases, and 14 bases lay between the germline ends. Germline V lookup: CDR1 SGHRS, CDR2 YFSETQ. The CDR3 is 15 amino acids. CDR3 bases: TGCGCCAGCAGCTTCGTGCAGGGATCGGCCGGGGAGCTGTTTTTT. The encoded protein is CASSFVQGSAGELFF.

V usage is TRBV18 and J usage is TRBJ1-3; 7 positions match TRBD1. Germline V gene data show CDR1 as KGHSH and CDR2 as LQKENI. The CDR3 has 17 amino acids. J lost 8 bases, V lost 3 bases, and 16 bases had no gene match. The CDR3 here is CASSPVSTGKGRDTIYF. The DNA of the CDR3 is TGTGCCAGCTCACCGGTTTCGACAGGGAAGGGCCGGGACACCATATATTTT.

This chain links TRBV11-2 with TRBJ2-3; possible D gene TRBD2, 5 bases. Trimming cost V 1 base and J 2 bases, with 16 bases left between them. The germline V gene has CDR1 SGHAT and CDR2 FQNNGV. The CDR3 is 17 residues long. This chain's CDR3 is CASSLGSGGLITDTQYF. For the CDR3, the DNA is TGTGCCAGCAGCTTAGGCAGTGGAGGACTGATCACAGATACGCAGTATTTT.

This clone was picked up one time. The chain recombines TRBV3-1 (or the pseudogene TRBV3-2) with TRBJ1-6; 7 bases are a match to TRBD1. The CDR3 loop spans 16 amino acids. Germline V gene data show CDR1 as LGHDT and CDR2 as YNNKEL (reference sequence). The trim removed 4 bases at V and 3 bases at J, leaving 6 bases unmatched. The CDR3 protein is CASSRRQGFYNSPLHF. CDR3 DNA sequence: TGTGCCAGCAGCCGGCGACAGGGTTTCTATAATTCACCCCTCCACTTT.

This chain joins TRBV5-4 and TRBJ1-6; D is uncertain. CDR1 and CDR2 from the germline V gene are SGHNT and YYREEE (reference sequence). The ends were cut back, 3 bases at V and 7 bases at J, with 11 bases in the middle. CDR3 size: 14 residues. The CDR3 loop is CASSSPGNNSPLHF. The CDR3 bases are TGTGCCAGCAGCTCCCCGGGGAACAATTCACCCCTCCACTTT.

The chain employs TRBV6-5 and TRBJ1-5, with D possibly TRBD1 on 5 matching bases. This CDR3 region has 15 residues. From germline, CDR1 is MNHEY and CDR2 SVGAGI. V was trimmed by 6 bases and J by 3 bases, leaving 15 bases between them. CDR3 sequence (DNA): TGTGCCAGCAGGGATATGACAGCTCTCAATCAGCCCCAGCATTTT. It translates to CASRDMTALNQPQHF.

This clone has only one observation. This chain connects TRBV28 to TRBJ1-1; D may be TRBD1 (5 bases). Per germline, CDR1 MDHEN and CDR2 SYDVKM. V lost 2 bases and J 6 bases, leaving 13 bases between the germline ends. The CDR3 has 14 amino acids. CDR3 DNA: TGTGCCAGCAGTTTAGAGGGTCGGGGGGCTGAAGCTTTCTTT. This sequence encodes CASSLEGRGAEAFF.

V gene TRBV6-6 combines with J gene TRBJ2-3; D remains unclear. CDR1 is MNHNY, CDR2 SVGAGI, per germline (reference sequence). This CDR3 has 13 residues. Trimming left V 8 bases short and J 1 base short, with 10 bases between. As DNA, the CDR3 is TGTGCCAGCCATGGGCCCGGCACAGATACGCAGTATTTT. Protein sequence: CASHGPGTDTQYF.

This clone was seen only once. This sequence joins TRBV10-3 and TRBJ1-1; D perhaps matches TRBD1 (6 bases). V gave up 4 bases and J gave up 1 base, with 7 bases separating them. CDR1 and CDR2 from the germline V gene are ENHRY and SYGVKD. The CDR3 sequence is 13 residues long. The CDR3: CAISGGQNTEAFF. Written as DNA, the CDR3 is TGTGCCATCAGTGGGGGACAGAACACTGAAGCTTTCTTT.

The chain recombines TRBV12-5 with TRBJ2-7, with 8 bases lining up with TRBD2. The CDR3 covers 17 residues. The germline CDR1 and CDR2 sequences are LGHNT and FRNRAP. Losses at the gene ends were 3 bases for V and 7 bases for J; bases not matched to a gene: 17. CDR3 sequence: CASGFKSGTRLLFEQYV. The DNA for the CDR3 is TGTGCTAGTGGTTTTAAGTCTGGGACTAGACTGTTATTTGAGCAGTACGTC.

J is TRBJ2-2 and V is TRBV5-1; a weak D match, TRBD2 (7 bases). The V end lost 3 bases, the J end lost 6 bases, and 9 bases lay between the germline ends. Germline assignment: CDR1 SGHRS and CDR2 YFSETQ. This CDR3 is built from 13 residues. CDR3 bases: TGCGCCAGCAGCTCCGGGGGGCCCGGGGAGCTGTTTTTT. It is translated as CASSSGGPGELFF.

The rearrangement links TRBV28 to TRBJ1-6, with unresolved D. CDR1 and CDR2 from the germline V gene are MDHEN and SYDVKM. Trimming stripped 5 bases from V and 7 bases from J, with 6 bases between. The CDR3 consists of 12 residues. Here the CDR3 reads CASSVRNSPLHF. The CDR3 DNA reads TGTGCCAGCAGTGTCAGGAATTCACCCCTCCACTTT.

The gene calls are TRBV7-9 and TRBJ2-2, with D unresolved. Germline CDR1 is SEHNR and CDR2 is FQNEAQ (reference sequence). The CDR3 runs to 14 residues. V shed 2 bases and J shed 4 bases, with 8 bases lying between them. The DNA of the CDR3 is TGTGCCAGCAGCTTAAAATGGGCCACCGGGGAGCTGTTTTTT. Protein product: CASSLKWATGELFF.

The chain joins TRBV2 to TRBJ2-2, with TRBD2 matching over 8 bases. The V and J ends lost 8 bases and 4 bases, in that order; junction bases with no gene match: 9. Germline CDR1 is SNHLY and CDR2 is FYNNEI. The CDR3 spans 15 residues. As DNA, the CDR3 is TGTGCCAGCCGTATCCAGCGGGGGAGCACCGGGGAGCTGTTTTTT. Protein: CASRIQRGSTGELFF.